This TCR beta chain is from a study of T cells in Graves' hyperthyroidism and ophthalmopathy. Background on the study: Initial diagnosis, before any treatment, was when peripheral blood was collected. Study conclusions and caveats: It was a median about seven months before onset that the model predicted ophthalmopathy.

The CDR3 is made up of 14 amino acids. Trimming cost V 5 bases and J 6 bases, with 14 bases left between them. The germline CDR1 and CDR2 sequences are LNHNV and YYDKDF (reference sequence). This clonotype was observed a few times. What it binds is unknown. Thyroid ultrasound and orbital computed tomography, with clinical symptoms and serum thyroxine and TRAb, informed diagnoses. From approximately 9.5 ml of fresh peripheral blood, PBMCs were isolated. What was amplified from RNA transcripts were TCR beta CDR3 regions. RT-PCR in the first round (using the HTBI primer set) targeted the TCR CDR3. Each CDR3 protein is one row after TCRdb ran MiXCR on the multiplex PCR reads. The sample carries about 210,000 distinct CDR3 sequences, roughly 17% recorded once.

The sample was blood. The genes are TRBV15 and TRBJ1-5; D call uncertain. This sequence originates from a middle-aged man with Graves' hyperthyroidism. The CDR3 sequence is CATSLPAGRQPQHF. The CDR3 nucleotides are TGTGCCACCAGCCTCCCGGCGGGTCGTCAGCCCCAGCATTTT.